This T cell receptor beta chain emerged from a study of cytomegalovirus exposure and HLA in healthy donors. Findings of the study overall: Cytomegalovirus-associated status was assigned to around 160 TCR beta chains. Reportedly, fewer N-insertions than the 666-donor mean appeared in an Asian-associated ancestry cluster in a later analysis. An apparent linkage of common viral pathogens to several of the most significant clusters emerged in a later analysis.

PCR involved 60 Vbeta and 13 Jbeta primers. Using immunoSEQ multiplex PCR, the repertoire was profiled, and TCRdb retains in-frame clones only, with some absent. The sample consists of about 120,000 clones, less than 85% of them appearing once. Per germline, CDR1 LNHDA and CDR2 SQIVND (reference sequence). The V end was cut by 6 bases, the J end by 7 bases, with 12 bases between. CDR3 length: 13 residues. The table lists this clone with a count of one. Its antigen is undetermined. As for the donors, each was a healthy bone marrow donor. This TCR was sampled from a female donor in good health and CMV-seronegative. Sequenced sample: PBMCs. The V and J genes are TRBV19 and TRBJ1-4, with D unclear. In DNA form, the CDR3 reads TGTGCCAGTAGGAACAAGGGAGGTGAAAAACTGTTTTTT. As protein: CASRNKGGEKLFF.